This TCR beta chain emerged from a study of shared clonotypes between healthy human individuals. About the research overall: Aged between 18 and 49, the donors were a couple of women and a few men.

Whole-study findings and limits: Clonotypes that were shared across four donors made up around 5% of naive CD4 clonotypes. Sampling used blood alone; tissue repertoires probably differ.

CD45RO-negative, CCR7-positively selected cells formed the naive CD8 fraction, excluding terminally differentiated effector memory CD45RA+ cells. There are 16 residues in the CDR3. The germline V gene encodes CDR1 SGDLS and CDR2 YYNGEE. With V trimmed by 3 bases and J by 4 bases, 12 bases remained unmatched. TCRdb's copy holds only in-frame clones and misses some; the assay was immunoSEQ multiplex PCR. The sample contains 2 million to 2.5 million clones, under 95% of which appear only once. Details on this clone: The antigen is not known.

The chain has TRBV9 and TRBJ1-2; 7 nucleotides agree with TRBD1. The origin of this receptor is a man younger than 30 in good health. Some clones in this sample may be carry-over from other donors' samples. The sequenced material came from naive CD8+ T cells from PBMCs. Here the CDR3 reads CASSGSGEGAGYGYTF. CDR3 bases: TGTGCCAGCAGCGGATCGGGGGAGGGGGCTGGCTATGGCTACACCTTC.